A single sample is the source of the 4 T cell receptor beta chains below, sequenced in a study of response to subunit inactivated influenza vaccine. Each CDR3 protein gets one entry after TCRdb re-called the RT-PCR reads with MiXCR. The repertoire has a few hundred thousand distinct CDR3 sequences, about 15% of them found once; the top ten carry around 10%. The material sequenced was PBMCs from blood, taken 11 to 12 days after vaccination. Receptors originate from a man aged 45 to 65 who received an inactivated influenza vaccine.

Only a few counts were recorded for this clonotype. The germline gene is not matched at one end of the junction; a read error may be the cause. The CDR3 protein is CASSYMLQGGDKSPLHF. The CDR3 nucleotides read TGTGCCAGCAGTTACATGTTACAGGGCGGTGATAAGTCACCCCTCCACTTT. This chain joins TRBV6-5 and TRBJ1-6; D possibly corresponds to TRBD1 (6 bases). CDR1 is MNHEY and CDR2 is SVGAGI in the germline V gene. CDR3 length equals 17 residues.

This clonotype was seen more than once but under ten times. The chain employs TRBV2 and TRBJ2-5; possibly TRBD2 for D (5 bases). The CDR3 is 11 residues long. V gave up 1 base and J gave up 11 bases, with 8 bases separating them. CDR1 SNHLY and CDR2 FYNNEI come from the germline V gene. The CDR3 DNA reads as TGTGCCAGCAGTGAAGAGGGAGTACAGTACTTC. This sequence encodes CASSEEGVQYF.

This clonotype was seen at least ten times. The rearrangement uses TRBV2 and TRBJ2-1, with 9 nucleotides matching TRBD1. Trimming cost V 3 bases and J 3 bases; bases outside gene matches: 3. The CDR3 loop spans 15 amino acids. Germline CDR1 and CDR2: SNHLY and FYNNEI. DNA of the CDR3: TGTGCCAGCAGTGAGTGGGACAGGGACTACAATGAGCAGTTCTTC. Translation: CASSEWDRDYNEQFF.

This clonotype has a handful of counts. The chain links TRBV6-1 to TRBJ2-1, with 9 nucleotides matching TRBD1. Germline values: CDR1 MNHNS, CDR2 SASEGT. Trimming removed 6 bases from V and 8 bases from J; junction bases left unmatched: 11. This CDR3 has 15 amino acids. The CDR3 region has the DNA TGTGCCAGCAGAGAACACAGGGGGCGCTTGGATGAGCAGTTCTTC. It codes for CASREHRGRLDEQFF.